Listed below are T cell receptor beta chains from one sample, sequenced in a study of cytomegalovirus exposure and HLA in healthy donors. The assay was immunoSEQ multiplex PCR, and TCRdb's table has in-frame clones only and misses some. The sample records more than 150,000 clones, 84% being singletons. Material: PBMCs. All receptors derive from a girl aged 2-15 years in good health and CMV-seropositive. Both conserved end residues are part of each CDR3.

CASSSQISSGATYEQYF TRBJ2-7 TRBV5-1
CASSYIPRTGLIDEQFF TRBJ2-1 TRBV27
CASGLGGGAPGELFF TRBJ2-2 TRBV12-5
CASSLFYYEQYF TRBJ2-7 TRBV13
CASRSQGAYSPLHF TRBJ1-6 TRBV2
CASSILKGQMNTEAFF TRBJ1-1 TRBV19
CASSFAGGDGYTF TRBJ1-2 TRBV27
CASSIRGGAGADTQYF TRBJ2-3 TRBV19
CASSTLGGEQYF TRBJ2-7 TRBV19
CASSLDPGNREQYF TRBJ2-7 TRBV11-2
CASSLASRGNLAGAGYTF TRBJ1-2 TRBV5-1
CASSMGGAGFETQYF TRBJ2-5 TRBV19
CASSQANGQYF TRBJ2-7 TRBV14